This T cell receptor beta chain comes out of a study of OX40 agonist ivuxolimab in advanced cancers. Study-wide background: While on treatment, patients had intravenous ivuxolimab at 0.01 to 10 mg/kg every 2 weeks.

Clones were sequenced by immunoSEQ multiplex PCR, and TCRdb holds only the in-frame ones, with some missing. The sample contains approximately 25,000 clones, roughly 93% of which appear only once. Regarding the study as a whole: Still undetermined is the antigen specificity of the expanded peripheral T cells. Circulating CD4+ and CD8+ T cells showed clonal expansion by week 6 at 0.1 to 3.0 mg/kg.

On this clone: Its antigen is unidentified.

This sequence was found in an adult with an advanced solid tumor such as melanoma, head and neck, liver or kidney cancer. This material consisted of CD4+ or CD8+ T cells sorted from blood, taken in a trial of the OX40 agonist ivuxolimab.

The CDR3: CASSFGGGGAFF. The CDR3 region has the DNA TGTGCCAGCAGTTTCGGGGGAGGAGGGGCTTTCTTT. The chain has TRBV28 and TRBJ1-1; a possible D gene is TRBD1 (5 bases). V was clipped by 3 bases and J by 11 bases, with 13 bases between them. The CDR3 contains 12 residues. Per germline, CDR1 MDHEN and CDR2 SYDVKM.